Reported below is one T cell receptor beta chain. TCRdb keeps only in-frame clones here, not all; method: immunoSEQ multiplex PCR. The sample contains 50,000 to 70,000 clones, around 87% of which appear only once. This record comes from a study of OX40 agonist ivuxolimab in advanced cancers. This CDR3 region has 11 residues. Germline CDR1 reads SGHAT; CDR2 reads FQNNGV. With 2 bases removed from V and 6 bases from J, the gap between germline ends came to 4 bases. The input for sequencing was CD4+ or CD8+ T cells sorted from blood, taken in a trial of the OX40 agonist ivuxolimab. This chain joins TRBV11-2 and TRBJ1-1; D gene unclear. This clonotype originated in an adult with an advanced solid tumor such as melanoma, head and neck, liver or kidney cancer. Here the CDR3 DNA reads TGTGCCAGCAGCTTACGGCCTGAAGCTTTCTTT. Encoded protein: CASSLRPEAFF.